This T cell receptor (beta chain) was retrieved from a study of human T cells and chemical hapten exposure. Study-wide results and caveats: TCRs above 1 in 1000 frequency stayed constant with DPC sensitization.

V was pared by 8 bases and J by 2 bases, with 18 bases between. The V gene's germline CDR1 is DFQATT and CDR2 SNEGSKA (reference sequence). The CDR3 has 14 residues. MiXCR, applied by TCRdb to the RACE reads, yields one record per CDR3 protein. This table holds 210,000 or so distinct CDR3 sequences, approximately 24% found once. Of note for this clonotype: Its antigen is undetermined.

As to time point: patch test 3, about 24 weeks after DPC sensitization. The sample's treatment: therapeutic diphenylcyclopropenone sensitization with weekly scalp DPC. The TCR was taken from a middle-aged woman with alopecia areata. Some clones in this sample may be carry-over from other donors' samples. This specimen consisted of whole blood, obtained in connection with sensitization to the hapten diphenylcyclopropenone (DPC). The chain recombines TRBV20-1 with TRBJ2-5; D is possibly TRBD1 (7 bases). CDR3 protein: CSPNAGQLQETQYF. CDR3 coding DNA: TGCAGTCCTAACGCGGGACAGCTACAAGAGACCCAGTACTTC.